This TCR beta chain was observed in a study of control samples from healthy donors and cancer patients. Trimming stripped 2 bases from V and 0 bases from J, with 14 bases between. The V gene's germline CDR1 is LNHDA and CDR2 SQIVND (reference sequence). This CDR3 is 17 amino acids long. Method: immunoSEQ multiplex PCR; TCRdb's copy keeps in-frame clones and lacks some. Of around 200,000 clones listed, about 93% are singletons. This clonotype originated in a man aged 18-30 years in good health. The sequencing sample was made of blood. The rearrangement uses TRBV19 and TRBJ1-5; D is possibly TRBD1 (6 bases). In DNA form, the CDR3 reads TGTGCCAGTAGTATAACGACAGGTACCTTTAGCAATCAGCCCCAGCATTTT. Its protein is CASSITTGTFSNQPQHF.